These 14 T cell receptor beta chains were sequenced from one sample in a study of T-cell memory formation after mild COVID-19. TCRdb re-derived calls from the 5' RACE reads in MiXCR, one entry per CDR3 protein. The data contain about 270,000 distinct CDR3 sequences, about 17% of them singletons. Sequenced material: PBMCs or a T cell subset sorted from them (not recorded which). Source of these receptors: a young man who had mild COVID-19 (a few samples of this study predate the infection). Cell type and time point are not known.

The sample holds a few counts of this clonotype. The chain uses TRBV20-1 and TRBJ1-4, with 10 bases aligning to TRBD1. The V gene end was trimmed by 6 bases and the J gene end by 6 bases; junction bases not matched to a gene: 7. Germline lookup yields CDR1 DFQATT and CDR2 SNEGSKA (reference sequence). The CDR3 totals 14 residues. CDR3: CSALTGTGDEKLFF. The CDR3 DNA sequence: TGCAGTGCCTTAACCGGGACAGGGGATGAAAAACTGTTTTTT.

This chain links TRBV5-1 with TRBJ2-5, with 9 nucleotides matching TRBD2. This CDR3 is built from 17 residues. Germline V CDR1 and CDR2: SGHRS, YFSETQ. Germline trimming cut 5 bases from V and 4 bases from J; bases unmatched to any gene: 15. DNA for the CDR3: TGCGCCAGCAGACCAGGTTTGCGGGGGGGCGGAGGAGAGACCCAGTACTTC. It translates to CASRPGLRGGGGETQYF.

This chain connects TRBV3-1 to TRBJ2-2, with D tentatively TRBD1 or TRBD2 (5 bases each). Germline CDR1 reads LGHDT; CDR2 reads YNNKEL (reference sequence). V lost 3 bases, J lost 9 bases, and 14 bases lay in between. This CDR3 region has 14 residues. In DNA, the CDR3 is TGTGCCAGCAGCCAGGAACGAGGGGCGAGGGAGCTGTTTTTT. Its protein is CASSQERGARELFF.

There are a few counts of this clonotype. This rearrangement joins TRBV7-2 to TRBJ2-7; D may be TRBD1 or TRBD2 (6 bases each). The germline V gene encodes CDR1 SGHTA and CDR2 FQGNSA. V lost 2 bases to trimming and J lost 0 bases, with 11 bases between them. The CDR3 totals 15 residues. The CDR3 coding sequence is TGTGCCAGCAGCTTATCGGGGGCAATCTCCTACGAGCAGTACTTC. Translating it yields CASSLSGAISYEQYF.

The gene calls are TRBV5-1 and TRBJ2-7; TRBD1 matches 7 bases. Germline CDR1 reads SGHRS; CDR2 reads YFSETQ. The ends lost 0 bases at V and 3 bases at J; junction bases unmatched: 9. The CDR3 spans 16 residues. The DNA for the CDR3 is TGCGCCAGCAGCTTGGGCGACAGGGCTTTTAACTACGAGCAGTACTTC. This sequence encodes CASSLGDRAFNYEQYF.

This clonotype was found many times. The rearrangement links TRBV12-3 or TRBV12-4 to TRBJ1-1; D gene uncertain. The CDR3 is made up of 12 amino acids. V shed 1 base and J shed 5 bases, with 5 bases lying between them. The CDR3 loop reads CASSLGRTEAFF. The CDR3 coding sequence is TGTGCCAGCAGTTTAGGGAGGACTGAAGCTTTCTTT.

The table lists this clonotype with a few counts. This chain links TRBV7-9 with TRBJ2-6, with 7 bases lining up with TRBD1. The CDR3 sequence is 20 residues long. Germline CDR1 is SEHNR and CDR2 is FQNEAQ (reference sequence). V lost 5 bases to trimming and J lost 0 bases; unmatched junction nucleotides: 16. The CDR3 here is CASSGTAPSNSHSGANVLTF. In nucleotides, the CDR3 is TGTGCCAGCAGCGGGACAGCCCCATCGAATTCTCACTCTGGGGCCAACGTCCTGACTTTC.

This clonotype has just a few counts. V and J are TRBV5-1 and TRBJ2-5; maybe TRBD2 (6 bases). Germline assignment: CDR1 SGHRS and CDR2 YFSETQ. The CDR3 spans 15 residues. Trimming took 2 bases from V and 1 from J, leaving 12 bases between them. Written as DNA, the CDR3 is TGCGCCAGCAGCTTCGCGGGGCCAGTCCAAGAGACCCAGTACTTC. Its translation is CASSFAGPVQETQYF.

This clonotype was counted a few times. The CDR3, as DNA: TGTGCCAGCAGCGCCTGGGGGGCCTCCTACAATGAGCAGTTCTTC. Protein product: CASSAWGASYNEQFF. The J gene is TRBJ2-1, the V gene TRBV12-3 or TRBV12-4; D could derive from TRBD1 or TRBD2 (6 bases each). This CDR3 contains 15 residues. V lost 6 bases and J lost 0, with 12 bases in between.

This clonotype has just a few counts. The chain couples TRBV4-2 to TRBJ2-1; D gene ambiguous. Germline V gene data show CDR1 as LGHNA and CDR2 as YNFKEQ. The CDR3 length is 13 residues. The V gene lost 1 base and the J gene lost 10 bases, with 11 bases spanning the gap. The CDR3 protein is CASSQAKATEQFF. CDR3 DNA sequence: TGTGCCAGCAGCCAAGCTAAGGCTACCGAGCAGTTCTTC.

This clonotype is labeled as medium-sized. The rearrangement uses TRBV24-1 and TRBJ2-5; a possible D gene is TRBD2 (6 bases). The V end was cut by 7 bases, the J end by 3 bases, with 14 bases between. CDR3 length: 14 residues. Per the germline V gene, CDR1 is KGHDR and CDR2 is SFDVKD. The CDR3 spells CATSGWGEEETQYF. The CDR3 DNA reads TGTGCCACCAGCGGATGGGGGGAGGAAGAGACCCAGTACTTC.

The table lists this clonotype with a few counts. This CDR3 reads CASSYSTTTGDKNIQYF. In nucleotides, the CDR3 is TGTGCCAGCAGTTACTCTACTACCACTGGAGACAAAAACATTCAGTACTTC. The chain carries TRBV6-2 or TRBV6-3 and TRBJ2-4; no clear D gene. The CDR3 spans 17 residues. CDR1 is MNHEY, CDR2 SVGEGT, per germline. Between the trimmed V and J ends, which lost 0 bases and 3 bases, there was a span of 15 bases.

This rearrangement joins TRBV19 to TRBJ2-6, with TRBD1 matching over 7 bases. Germline V gene lookup returns CDR1 LNHDA and CDR2 SQIVND (reference sequence). V was pared by 3 bases and J by 2 bases, with 7 bases of the junction left unmatched. The CDR3 length is 17 residues. The CDR3 sequence: CASSIRQGWAGANVLTF. The CDR3 nucleotides read TGTGCCAGTAGTATCCGACAGGGTTGGGCTGGGGCCAACGTCCTGACTTTC.

The rearrangement joins TRBV12-5 to TRBJ2-3; D is unresolved. The germline V gene has CDR1 LGHNT and CDR2 FRNRAP. The CDR3 loop spans 15 amino acids. Trimming took 6 bases from V and 3 from J, leaving 16 bases between them. The CDR3 DNA follows: TGTGCTAGTGGACGAGCCCGGTTCGGGACAGATACGCAGTATTTT. This gives the protein CASGRARFGTDTQYF.